The present entry profiles one T cell receptor beta chain with its context. The data originate from a study of technical replicates of blood from a few donors. Generated by immunoSEQ multiplex PCR, the TCRdb table keeps only in-frame clones and is missing some. The sample gives more than 75,000 clones, about 94% of which show up once; 0.38% is in the top ten. This TCR was recovered from a human donor in good health. The sample taken for sequencing was T cells isolated from PBMCs.

The CDR3 DNA follows: TGCGCCCGCGAAGAGGTAGCGGCATACAATGAGCAGTTCTTC. Its protein is CAREEVAAYNEQFF. V and J are TRBV10-1 and TRBJ2-1; the D gene is possibly TRBD2 (6 bases). Trimming took off 11 bases at V and 4 bases at J, with 18 bases between the two ends. Germline V gene sequence: CDR1 WNHNN, CDR2 SYGVQD (reference sequence). The CDR3 has 14 amino acids.